These 8 T cell receptor beta chains came from one sample sequenced in a study of shared clonotypes between healthy human individuals. Assay: immunoSEQ multiplex PCR; the TCRdb copy retains only in-frame clones and omits some. Of approximately 810,000 clones detected, 80% to 95% appear once; the ten largest clones hold 24%. CD45RO-negative, CCR7-positively selected cells formed the naive CD8 fraction, excluding terminally differentiated effector memory CD45RA+ cells. The sample taken for sequencing was naive CD8+ T cells sorted from blood. The origin of the receptors is a young man in good health.

This clone was seen a few times. The V gene is TRBV29-1, the J gene TRBJ1-2; tentative D call: TRBD1 (5 bases). The germline V gene has CDR1 SQVTM and CDR2 ANQGSEA. CDR3 size: 14 residues. The V end lost 4 bases, the J end lost 8 bases, and 20 bases lay between the germline ends. Here the CDR3 reads CSVGTPWDPLGYTF. Here the CDR3 DNA reads TGCAGCGTTGGAACCCCGTGGGACCCTCTCGGCTACACCTTC.

The chain is built from TRBV2 and TRBJ2-7, with D perhaps TRBD1 (6 bases). CDR1 is SNHLY and CDR2 is FYNNEI in the germline V gene. The CDR3 has 12 amino acids. Trimming took 7 bases from V and 4 from J, leaving 11 bases between them. The CDR3 here is CASIEQGYEQYF. CDR3 DNA: TGTGCCAGCATCGAACAGGGTTACGAGCAGTACTTC.

J is TRBJ2-1 and V is TRBV7-6; 9 nucleotides align to TRBD1. Per germline, CDR1 SGHVS and CDR2 FNYEAQ. The CDR3 length is 16 residues. V lost 1 base to trimming and J lost 7 bases; unmatched junction nucleotides: 8. CDR3 in DNA: TGTGCCAGCAGCTTAGGACAGGGGGGGGCGTGGAATGAGCAGTTCTTC. Translated: CASSLGQGGAWNEQFF.

V and J are TRBV19 and TRBJ1-1; 8 bases match TRBD1. Germline values: CDR1 LNHDA, CDR2 SQIVND (reference sequence). Losses at the gene ends were 2 bases for V and 1 base for J; bases not matched to a gene: 12. CDR3 length: 18 residues. CDR3 DNA: TGTGCCAGTAGTATAAATTTGGGGGAGACAGGGGAGAACACTGAAGCTTTCTTT. This codes for CASSINLGETGENTEAFF. Together with reference TRBV19 and TRBJ1-1, the CDR3 gives the full variable domain: DGGITQSPKYLFRKEGQNVTLSCEQNLNHDAMYWYRQDPGQGLRLIYYSQIVNDFQKGDIAEGYSVSREKKESFPLTVTSAQKNPTAFYLCASSINLGETGENTEAFFGQGTRLTVV.

This clone was detected once. This chain uses TRBV28 with TRBJ1-3; possibly TRBD1 for D (5 bases). The CDR3 has 14 residues. Germline V gene sequence: CDR1 MDHEN, CDR2 SYDVKM. V dropped 8 bases and J dropped 0 bases, with 11 bases sitting between them. The CDR3 region is CASCTGSSGNTIYF. CDR3 in DNA: TGTGCCAGCTGTACAGGTAGCTCTGGAAACACCATATATTTT.

This clone was picked up one time. The rearrangement joins TRBV11-2 to TRBJ2-7; possibly TRBD2 for D (6 bases). Per the germline V gene, CDR1 is SGHAT and CDR2 is FQNNGV. V lost 2 bases and J 2 bases, leaving 13 bases between the germline ends. The CDR3 loop spans 15 amino acids. CDR3 protein: CASSLRPEGTYEQYF. The DNA for the CDR3 is TGTGCCAGCAGCTTACGACCGGAGGGGACCTACGAGCAGTACTTC.

This chain connects TRBV5-8 to TRBJ1-4, with D possibly TRBD1 on 6 matching bases. Germline CDR1 is SGHTS and CDR2 is YDEGEE. The CDR3 is made up of 16 amino acids. The V gene lost 3 bases and the J gene lost 6 bases, with 18 bases spanning the gap. The CDR3 protein is CASSYGVSGADEKLFF. The CDR3 DNA reads TGTGCCAGCAGCTATGGGGTATCAGGGGCCGATGAAAAACTGTTTTTT. The whole variable domain, remainder taken from reference TRBV5-8 and TRBJ1-4, is EAGVTQSPTHLIKTRGQQATLRCSPISGHTSVYWYQQALGLGLQFLLWYDEGEERNRGNFPPRFSGRQFPNYSSELNVNALELEDSALYLCASSYGVSGADEKLFFGSGTQLSVL.

V usage is TRBV6-6 and J usage is TRBJ2-5; D may correspond to TRBD1 or TRBD2 (5 bases each). V lost 4 bases and J 0 bases, leaving 9 bases between the germline ends. CDR3 size: 14 residues. Germline CDR1 MNHNY, CDR2 SVGAGI (reference sequence). CDR3 sequence: CASSSGADQETQYF. The CDR3 DNA reads TGTGCCAGCAGTTCCGGGGCAGACCAAGAGACCCAGTACTTC.